This T cell receptor beta chain was recorded in a study of cytomegalovirus exposure and HLA in healthy donors. PCR employed 60 Vbeta and 13 Jbeta primers. Study processing details: An analysis that came later counted some 85 million unique TCR beta chains, approximately 10 million shared. Profiled with immunoSEQ multiplex PCR; TCRdb holds only in-frame clones, not every one. For V, J and clone size, that table is used; D and trimming come from the DNA. The data hold fewer than 250,000 clones, with 60% to 85% observed a single time. J was trimmed by 4 bases and V by 5 bases; bases with no gene match: 2. Germline lookup yields CDR1 SEHNR and CDR2 FQNEAQ (reference sequence). The CDR3 totals 13 residues.

This clonotype was sampled from a woman between 35 and 50 years old in good health and CMV-seronegative. Sequencing used PBMCs. The chain carries TRBV7-9 and TRBJ2-1; 7 bases are shared with TRBD2. The CDR3: CASSPGGYNEQFF. The CDR3 DNA reads TGTGCCAGCAGCCCCGGGGGGTACAATGAGCAGTTCTTC.